Each of the 5 T cell receptor beta chains below was sequenced from the same sample in a study of T cells in Graves' hyperthyroidism and ophthalmopathy. TCR beta CDR3 sequences were amplified from RNA transcripts. TCR CDR3 underwent first-round RT-PCR with the HTBI primer set. A single record per CDR3 protein comes from TCRdb applying MiXCR to the multiplex PCR reads. The sample records some 300,000 distinct CDR3 sequences, roughly a fifth being singletons. The specimen was blood. Every receptor here comes from a man between 50 and 59 years old with Graves' ophthalmopathy.

This clonotype was recorded at least ten times. The chain carries TRBV18 and TRBJ1-1; TRBD1 aligns across 8 bases. Per germline, CDR1 KGHSH and CDR2 LQKENI. V was clipped by 5 bases and J by 4 bases; unmatched bases: 9. This CDR3 spans 15 amino acids. In nucleotides, the CDR3 is TGTGCCAGCTCAGCTAAGACAGGGGCCTTCACTGAAGCTTTCTTT. This codes for CASSAKTGAFTEAFF.

This chain uses TRBV7-3 with TRBJ2-2; TRBD2 is a possible D gene (5 bases). Germline assignment: CDR1 SGHTA and CDR2 FQGTGA. The length of the CDR3 is 16 residues. V gave up 5 bases and J gave up 4 bases, with 17 bases separating them. CDR3 DNA sequence: TGTGCCAGCAGCAACCGGGCCAAACGGGGCACCGGGGAGCTGTTTTTT. It is translated as CASSNRAKRGTGELFF.

J is TRBJ1-4 and V is TRBV6-1; D is uncertain. The CDR3 is 13 amino acids. Germline V lookup: CDR1 MNHNS, CDR2 SASEGT. Trimming shortened V by 8 bases and J by 7 bases, and 14 bases separated the two germline ends. CDR3 loop: CASRRLAVEKLFF. In DNA, the CDR3 is TGTGCCAGCCGTCGGCTGGCCGTTGAAAAACTGTTTTTT.

This clonotype occurred many times. V gene TRBV6-5 combines with J gene TRBJ1-4; D not certain. The V and J ends lost 0 bases and 8 bases respectively, with 10 bases between them. Germline V lookup: CDR1 MNHEY, CDR2 SVGAGI. There are 14 residues in the CDR3. CDR3 in DNA: TGTGCCAGCAGTTACTCGGGGAGGGTGGAAAAACTGTTTTTT. This encodes CASSYSGRVEKLFF.

In nucleotides, the CDR3 is TGCAGCGTTGGTTCAAGGGATGAAGAGACCCAGTACTTC. Amino acid sequence: CSVGSRDEETQYF. J is TRBJ2-5 and V is TRBV29-1; D is uncertain. There are 13 residues in the CDR3. V was trimmed by 4 bases and J by 3 bases, leaving 12 bases between them. Germline-derived CDR1 and CDR2 are SQVTM and ANQGSEA.